This T cell receptor (beta chain) was obtained from a study of blood T cell repertoires in COVID-19. Across the whole study: Samples came from the United States, Italy and Spain, spanning acute and convalescent COVID-19.

How the authors handled the data: Nucleated cell counts were estimated from reference gene primer amplification. Sequencing was performed with immunoSEQ multiplex PCR; in TCRdb, only in-frame clones are kept and a portion is missing. V and J calls and clone size are as listed in that table; D and trimming were resolved from the DNA. The sample lists over 250,000 clones; roughly 88% were seen once. Trimming took 5 bases from V and 2 from J, leaving 9 bases between them. This CDR3 spans 14 amino acids. Germline CDR1 and CDR2: MRHNA and SNTAGT. The material sequenced was peripheral blood. This clonotype originated in a woman aged 30 to 39 with acute or convalescent COVID-19. The genes are TRBV6-4 and TRBJ2-2, with TRBD1 as a possible D gene (6 bases). Written as DNA, the CDR3 is TGTGCCAGCAGTTCGGACAGTAACACCGGGGAGCTGTTTTTT. It specifies CASSSDSNTGELFF.